Shown below are 4 T cell receptor beta chains from a single sample sequenced in a study of sequential checkpoint blockade in melanoma. The table came from immunoSEQ multiplex PCR; TCRdb's copy has only in-frame clones and leaves some out. The sample holds some 740 clones, around 20% seen once. Treatment: randomized to nivolumab then ipilimumab (arm A) or the reverse (arm B). The sample was tumor tissue (inferred from file names), taken from a patient given nivolumab and ipilimumab in sequence. The receptors here all came from a human donor with melanoma.

By frequency in the sample, this clone is medium-sized. The rearrangement joins TRBV11-3 to TRBJ2-7; D may be TRBD1 or TRBD2 (5 bases each). Deletions cut 5 bases from V and 2 bases from J, with 16 bases between. In germline, CDR1 is SGHNT, CDR2 YENEEA. The length of the CDR3 is 15 residues. The CDR3 reads CASSQGVGETYEQYF. CDR3 DNA sequence: TGTGCCAGCAGCCAAGGGGTCGGGGAAACCTACGAGCAGTACTTC.

This clone is labeled medium-sized. The V gene is TRBV11-3, the J gene TRBJ1-2; 8 bases are shared with TRBD1. Germline V CDR1 and CDR2: SGHNT, YENEEA. This CDR3 has 16 amino acids. Trimming removed 2 bases from V and 8 bases from J; junction bases left unmatched: 13. CDR3: CASSLTLEQGAKGYTF. CDR3 nucleotides: TGTGCCAGCAGCTTAACCCTCGAGCAGGGGGCGAAAGGCTACACCTTC.

This clone qualifies as large. The rearrangement joins TRBV6-8 to TRBJ1-1; D is possibly TRBD1 (6 bases). The CDR3 totals 14 residues. Germline values: CDR1 MNHGY, CDR2 SAAAGT. The V and J ends lost 4 bases and 11 bases respectively, with 20 bases between them. CDR3 bases: TGTGCCAGCAGTTCGGGGGGACACCCGATTTCGGCTTTCTTT. Translated, it gives CASSSGGHPISAFF.

In this sample, this clone is medium-sized (0.01 to 0.1%). The chain is built from TRBV11-3 and TRBJ1-2, with D uncertain. Per germline, CDR1 SGHNT and CDR2 YENEEA. The V end was cut by 1 base, the J end by 2 bases, with 11 bases between. This CDR3 has 15 residues. CDR3: CASSLVRGENYGYTF. CDR3 coding DNA: TGTGCCAGCAGCTTAGTTCGTGGAGAGAACTATGGCTACACCTTC.